The 16 T cell receptor beta chains reported below all come from one sample, sequenced in a study of persistence of HIV-infected CD4 T cells (dated by TCRdb to about 2020). The immunoSEQ hsTCRB assay version 4 in survey mode was used to sequence TCRbeta repertoires from genomic DNA. TCRdb stores this immuneACCESS table with in-frame sequences only. Part of the clones is absent; in the studies checked, under half of the shortfall reflects unresolved V genes, and no reason is known for the rest. The sample yields tens of thousands of clones; approximately 79% were counted once. Of the sample, over 1.5% is held by the ten largest clones. Antigens of these TCRs are unknown. Interpreted using the paper, the treatment or condition label stands for: suppressive antiretroviral therapy. A pool of overlapping 15-mer peptides from HIV-1 Gag, at around 0.99 ug per peptide per mL, was used to stimulate the cells. Sorting of responding CD4+ T cells was based on upregulation of both CD40 ligand and CD69.

The specimen was CD4+ T cells sorted from PBMCs after roughly 18-hour stimulation, collected from a patient who received antiretroviral therapy. In light of the paper, this sample's cell subset or site label describes: CD40L+CD69+ CD4 T cells responding to HIV-1 Gag peptides. The source of these receptors is an adult man with HIV who was CMV-seropositive.

The chain has TRBV19 and TRBJ2-7; the D is unclear. CDR3 length equals 11 residues. V lost 5 bases and J lost 3, with 5 bases in between. Looked up from germline, CDR1 is LNHDA and CDR2 is SQIVND (reference sequence). CDR3: CASSFGYEQYF. The CDR3, as DNA: TGTGCCAGTAGTTTCGGCTACGAGCAGTACTTC. The entire variable domain, with the rest obtained from reference TRBV19 and TRBJ2-7, is as follows: DGGITQSPKYLFRKEGQNVTLSCEQNLNHDAMYWYRQDPGQGLRLIYYSQIVNDFQKGDIAEGYSVSREKKESFPLTVTSAQKNPTAFYLCASSFGYEQYFGPGTRLTVT.

This clone was recorded only once. The chain recombines TRBV19 with TRBJ2-7; the D gene is possibly TRBD1 (6 bases). Trimming took off 6 bases at V and 0 bases at J, with 12 bases between the two ends. The germline gives CDR1 LNHDA, CDR2 SQIVND (reference sequence). The CDR3 sequence is 14 residues long. CDR3 amino acids: CASRIQGSSYEQYF. DNA of the CDR3: TGTGCCAGTAGGATACAGGGAAGCTCCTACGAGCAGTACTTC.

This clone was observed a handful of times. This chain connects TRBV29-1 to TRBJ1-1; D ambiguous. V shed 4 bases and J shed 1 base, with 4 bases lying between them. The CDR3 consists of 11 residues. CDR1 is SQVTM, CDR2 ANQGSEA, per germline. This chain's CDR3 is CSVGPNTEAFF. In DNA, the CDR3 is TGCAGCGTTGGACCGAACACTGAAGCTTTCTTT.

This CDR3 is CAISEGAGHTDTQYF. The CDR3 nucleotides read TGTGCCATCAGTGAGGGGGCGGGGCACACAGATACGCAGTATTTT. The chain links TRBV10-3 to TRBJ2-3, with TRBD2 as a possible D gene (6 bases). V was shortened by 2 bases and J by 2 bases, with 11 bases between the two germline ends. The CDR3 is 15 residues long. CDR1 is ENHRY and CDR2 is SYGVKD in the germline V gene.

This clone occurred a few times. J is TRBJ2-1 and V is TRBV7-8, with D perhaps TRBD1 or TRBD2 (9 bases each). The length of the CDR3 is 15 residues. The germline CDR1 and CDR2 sequences are SGHVS and FQNEAQ. Trimming pared 6 bases from V and 6 bases from J, leaving 18 bases between. The CDR3 is CASRQGATSGNEQFF. CDR3 DNA: TGTGCCAGCAGACAGGGGGCGACTAGCGGCAATGAGCAGTTCTTC. Together with reference TRBV7-8 and TRBJ2-1, the CDR3 gives the full variable domain: GAGVSQSPRYKVAKRGQDVALRCDPISGHVSLFWYQQALGQGPEFLTYFQNEAQLDKSGLPSDRFFAERPEGSVSTLKIQRTQQEDSAVYLCASRQGATSGNEQFFGPGTRLTVL.

This rearrangement joins TRBV7-9 to TRBJ2-1; TRBD2 is a possible D gene (6 bases). Germline lookup yields CDR1 SEHNR and CDR2 FQNEAQ (reference sequence). This CDR3 has 16 residues. Trimming shortened V by 4 bases and J by 8 bases, and 21 bases separated the two germline ends. CDR3 in amino acids: CASSSYGDSRGDEQFF. CDR3 DNA: TGTGCCAGCAGCTCCTACGGGGACTCTCGAGGGGATGAGCAGTTCTTC.

V is TRBV28 and J is TRBJ1-2, with D possibly matching TRBD1 (6 bases). This CDR3 has 13 residues. Germline assignment: CDR1 MDHEN and CDR2 SYDVKM. The germline V and J ends were trimmed by 10 bases and 0 bases, with 12 bases remaining between them. CDR3 in DNA: TGTGCCATACAGGGACCCACTAACTATGGCTACACCTTC. Translated: CAIQGPTNYGYTF.

The V call is TRBV3-1 (or the pseudogene TRBV3-2), the J call TRBJ2-1; 7 nucleotides agree with TRBD1. The CDR3 has 18 residues. Trimming at V came to 0 bases and at J to 1 base, leaving 9 bases not matched to a gene. Per germline, CDR1 LGHDT and CDR2 YNNKEL (reference sequence). The CDR3 DNA reads as TGTGCCAGCAGCCAAGATCCCCATCAGGGGGTTTCCTACAATGAGCAGTTCTTC. It is translated as CASSQDPHQGVSYNEQFF.

The chain employs TRBV7-9 and TRBJ1-2, with D possibly TRBD1 on 5 matching bases. This CDR3 has 13 residues. The germline gives CDR1 SEHNR, CDR2 FQNEAQ (reference sequence). Trimming took off 7 bases at V and 6 bases at J, with 15 bases between the two ends. For the CDR3, the DNA is TGTGCCAGCACCCTAAGCGGGGGAAATGGCTACACCTTC. It translates to CASTLSGGNGYTF.

This clone was seen once. V is TRBV2 and J is TRBJ1-6; no definite D call. The germline CDR1 and CDR2 sequences are SNHLY and FYNNEI. The CDR3 is 14 residues long. The germline V and J ends were trimmed by 8 bases and 6 bases, with 14 bases remaining between them. The CDR3 DNA reads as TGTGCCAGCCTTCGGGAGGCGAGTAATTCACCCCTCCACTTT. Translating gives CASLREASNSPLHF. The full variable domain, rest sourced from reference TRBV2 and TRBJ1-6, is EPEVTQTPSHQVTQMGQEVILRCVPISNHLYFYWYRQILGQKVEFLVSFYNNEISEKSEIFDDQFSVERPDGSNFTLKIRSTKLEDSAMYFCASLREASNSPLHFGNGTRLTVT.

This clone turned up a few times. This chain joins TRBV5-1 and TRBJ1-1; 8 bases line up with TRBD1. CDR3 size: 18 residues. Germline V gene lookup returns CDR1 SGHRS and CDR2 YFSETQ. V was pared by 1 base and J by 0 bases, with 11 bases of the junction left unmatched. The CDR3 here is CASSLYPGQVQVNTEAFF. The CDR3 DNA sequence: TGCGCCAGCAGCTTGTATCCGGGACAGGTGCAAGTGAACACTGAAGCTTTCTTT.

The rearrangement links TRBV5-3 to TRBJ2-2; 7 bases line up with TRBD1. TRBV5-3 is noted as an ORF with a role that remains uncertain. With 4 bases clipped from V and 1 base from J, the junction kept 7 bases outside the gene matches. CDR3 length equals 16 residues. The CDR3 spells CARSHRTGLNTGELFF. As DNA, the CDR3 is TGTGCCAGAAGCCACCGGACAGGTTTGAACACCGGGGAGCTGTTTTTT.

This chain links TRBV6-6 with TRBJ2-3, with 9 bases aligning to TRBD1. The length of the CDR3 is 15 residues. Looked up from germline, CDR1 is MNHNY and CDR2 is SVGAGI (reference sequence). V trimming: 4 bases; J trimming: 5 bases; junction bases outside the gene matches: 7. CDR3 sequence reads: CASSSQGAFGDTQYF. The CDR3 region has the DNA TGTGCCAGCAGTTCACAGGGGGCCTTTGGAGATACGCAGTATTTT.

The J gene is TRBJ1-1, the V gene TRBV11-1; 8 nucleotides match TRBD1. Germline V gene data show CDR1 as SGHAT and CDR2 as FQDESV (reference sequence). J gave up 1 base and V 3 bases, and 7 bases lay outside the gene matches. CDR3 length: 16 amino acids. The CDR3 DNA follows: TGTGCCAGCAGCTTCCAATCCGGACAGGGGAACACTGAAGCTTTCTTT. Translated: CASSFQSGQGNTEAFF.

The chain links TRBV6-5 to TRBJ1-1; 9 nucleotides align to TRBD1. This CDR3 contains 16 residues. J was trimmed by 5 bases and V by 2 bases; bases with no gene match: 9. Germline V gene sequence: CDR1 MNHEY, CDR2 SVGAGI. CDR3: CASSYANKTGGTEAFF. The CDR3 region has the DNA TGTGCCAGCAGTTACGCCAATAAGACAGGGGGGACTGAAGCTTTCTTT.

The chain has TRBV7-6 and TRBJ1-2; the match to TRBD1 covers 9 bases. V was pared by 1 base and J by 4 bases, with 7 bases of the junction left unmatched. The germline CDR1 and CDR2 sequences are SGHVS and FNYEAQ. The CDR3 is made up of 16 amino acids. CDR3 amino acids: CASSLEAGTGSYGYTF. CDR3 sequence (DNA): TGTGCCAGCAGCTTAGAGGCCGGGACAGGGTCCTATGGCTACACCTTC.